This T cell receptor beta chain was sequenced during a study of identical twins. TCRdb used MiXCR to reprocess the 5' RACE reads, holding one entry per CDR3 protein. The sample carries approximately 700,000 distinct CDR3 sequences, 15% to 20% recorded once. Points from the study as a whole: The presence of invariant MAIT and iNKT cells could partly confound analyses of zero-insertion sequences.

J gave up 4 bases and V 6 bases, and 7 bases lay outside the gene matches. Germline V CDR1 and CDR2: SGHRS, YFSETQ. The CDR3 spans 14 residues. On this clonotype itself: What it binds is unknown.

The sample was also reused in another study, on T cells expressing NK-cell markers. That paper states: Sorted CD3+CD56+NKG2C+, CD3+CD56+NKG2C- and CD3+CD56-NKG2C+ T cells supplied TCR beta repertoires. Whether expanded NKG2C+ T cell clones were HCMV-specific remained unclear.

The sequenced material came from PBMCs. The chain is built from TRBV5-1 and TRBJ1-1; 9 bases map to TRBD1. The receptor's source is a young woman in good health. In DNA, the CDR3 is TGCGCCAGCAACCTGGGACAGGGAAGCACTGAAGCTTTCTTT. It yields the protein CASNLGQGSTEAFF.